Listed below are T cell receptor beta chains from one sample, sequenced in a study of cytomegalovirus exposure and HLA in healthy donors. Generated by immunoSEQ multiplex PCR, the TCRdb table keeps only in-frame clones and is missing some. The repertoire holds 50,000 or so clones, with approximately 93% as singletons. Sequenced sample: PBMCs. The receptors shown here come from a woman aged 18-29 years in good health and CMV-seropositive. CDR3s include the opening cysteine and the closing phenylalanine or tryptophan. The order of the fields is J gene, V gene, clone size, D gene, CDR3 protein, CDR3 DNA. The D gene is left open where the match is weak. For some rows the clone size is stated as once, few or many, or as a class when expanded; others skip it.

>TRBJ2-7|TRBV9|-|TRBD2
CASSPLGLAGVGSYEQYF
TGTGCCAGCAGCCCTCTCGGACTAGCGGGAGTCGGGTCCTACGAGCAGTACTTC
>TRBJ1-1|TRBV11-3|-|-
CASARLGTEAFF
TGTGCCAGCGCCAGGCTCGGCACTGAAGCTTTCTTT
>TRBJ2-7|TRBV29-1|-|-
CSVATVTYEQYF
TGCAGCGTTGCGACAGTTACCTACGAGCAGTACTTC
>TRBJ2-5|TRBV7-8|-|TRBD2
CASSLALAGVEETQYF
TGTGCCAGCAGCTTAGCGCTAGCGGGAGTGGAGGAGACCCAGTACTTC
>TRBJ2-6|TRBV7-6|-|-
CASSVQAGANVLTF
TGTGCCAGCAGCGTACAAGCTGGGGCCAACGTCCTGACTTTC
>TRBJ1-6|TRBV11-3|-|-
CASSLWVGGSYNSPLHF
TGTGCCAGCAGCTTATGGGTCGGGGGCTCCTATAATTCACCCCTCCACTTT
>TRBJ1-1|TRBV7-2|-|-
CASSPRSGNTEAFF
TGTGCCAGCAGTCCCCGTTCGGGGAACACTGAAGCTTTCTTT
>TRBJ2-1|TRBV5-1|-|-
CASSSQGNYNEQFF
TGCGCCAGCAGCTCACAGGGAAACTACAATGAGCAGTTCTTC
>TRBJ2-7|TRBV29-1|once|-
CSARQGRVEQYF
TGCAGCGCCCGGCAGGGTCGGGTCGAGCAGTACTTC
>TRBJ1-5|TRBV5-8|-|TRBD1
CASSLTGTGGNQPQHF
TGTGCCAGCAGCTTAACCGGGACAGGGGGCAATCAGCCCCAGCATTTT
>TRBJ2-7|TRBV11-2|-|-
CASSLAAAYEQYF
TGTGCCAGCAGCTTAGCGGCGGCCTACGAGCAGTACTTC
>TRBJ2-7|TRBV27|-|TRBD2
CASRFLTSGRPSSYEQYF
TGTGCCAGCAGATTCTTAACTAGCGGGAGGCCCAGCTCCTACGAGCAGTACTTC
>TRBJ1-1|TRBV7-2|-|-
CASSPGLYTEAFF
TGTGCCAGCAGCCCAGGGCTATACACTGAAGCTTTCTTT
>TRBJ2-1|TRBV11-2|-|TRBD2
CASSLPGGWSEQFF
TGTGCCAGCAGCCTCCCGGGAGGATGGAGTGAGCAGTTCTTC
>TRBJ1-1|TRBV2|-|TRBD1
CASGGQGYTEAFF
TGTGCCAGCGGGGGACAGGGGTACACTGAAGCTTTCTTT
>TRBJ2-1|TRBV11-3|-|-
CASSLIEMEQFF
TGTGCCAGCAGCTTAATAGAGATGGAGCAGTTCTTC
>TRBJ2-5|TRBV5-1|-|-
CASSLGGEETQYF
TGCGCCAGCAGCTTGGGGGGGGAAGAGACCCAGTACTTC
>TRBJ2-1|TRBV6-5|-|TRBD1
CASRGQGANEQFF
TGTGCCAGCAGGGGACAGGGGGCAAATGAGCAGTTCTTC
>TRBJ1-4|TRBV19|-|TRBD1
CASSPGQKNEKLFF
TGTGCCAGTAGTCCGGGACAGAAGAATGAAAAACTGTTTTTT
>TRBJ1-5|TRBV28|-|-
CASSFRTGQPQHF
TGTGCCAGCAGTTTTAGAACGGGTCAGCCCCAGCATTTT
>TRBJ2-1|TRBV30|-|TRBD2
CAWSLVAGGGAQFF
TGTGCCTGGAGTCTGGTAGCGGGAGGGGGGGCACAGTTCTTC
>TRBJ2-3|TRBV11-3|-|TRBD2
CASSLAGVSTDTQYF
TGTGCCAGCAGCCTAGCGGGAGTGAGCACAGATACGCAGTATTTT
>TRBJ2-1|TRBV11-3|-|TRBD2
CASSATSGRGNEQFF
TGTGCCAGCAGCGCTACTAGCGGGAGGGGGAATGAGCAGTTCTTC
>TRBJ2-2|TRBV7-9|-|TRBD2
CASSSLAGGRTGELFF
TGTGCCAGCAGCTCCTTAGCGGGAGGACGCACCGGGGAGCTGTTTTTT
>TRBJ1-1|TRBV6-1|-|-
CASSVTVLNTEAFF
TGTGCCAGCAGTGTGACAGTTTTGAACACTGAAGCTTTCTTT
>TRBJ2-1|TRBV11-1|-|-
CASRSSEPTSYNEQFF
TGTGCCAGCAGATCGAGCGAGCCGACCTCCTACAATGAGCAGTTCTTC
>TRBJ1-1|TRBV28|-|-
CASSLHQGPTEAFF
TGTGCCAGCAGTTTACACCAGGGTCCCACTGAAGCTTTCTTT
>TRBJ2-7|TRBV18|-|TRBD2
CASSPSLAGIYEQYF
TGTGCCAGCTCACCATCCCTAGCGGGAATCTACGAGCAGTACTTC
>TRBJ2-5|TRBV11-1|once|TRBD1
CASSQEDRTFSQETQYF
TGTGCCAGCAGCCAAGAGGACAGGACATTTTCCCAAGAGACCCAGTACTTC
>TRBJ2-1|TRBV13|-|-
CASSLGSYRTEQFF
TGTGCCAGCAGCTTAGGGTCTTATAGGACAGAGCAGTTCTTC
>TRBJ2-5|TRBV19|-|TRBD2
CASSDGRMETQYF
TGTGCCAGTAGTGACGGGAGGATGGAGACCCAGTACTTC
>TRBJ1-1|TRBV28|-|-
CASSYSAGRYTEAFF
TGTGCCAGCAGTTACTCGGCGGGGAGATACACTGAAGCTTTCTTT
>TRBJ2-3|TRBV7-7|-|TRBD2
CASSPTSGASTDTQYF
TGTGCTAGCAGCCCTACTAGCGGAGCTAGCACAGATACGCAGTATTTT
>TRBJ2-1|TRBV9|-|-
CASSVDLGARWPFF
TGTGCCAGCAGCGTAGATCTTGGGGCCCGTTGGCCGTTCTTC
>TRBJ2-3|TRBV7-8|-|TRBD1
CASSSGQGEGTDTQYF
TGTGCCAGCAGCTCCGGACAGGGTGAGGGCACAGATACGCAGTATTTT
>TRBJ2-7|TRBV6-1|-|TRBD1
CASSDRQGIRYEQYF
TGTGCCAGCAGTGATCGACAGGGGATAAGGTACGAGCAGTACTTC
>TRBJ1-1|TRBV6-1|-|TRBD1
CATKLGQGGTEAFF
TGTGCCACCAAGCTAGGACAGGGTGGCACTGAAGCTTTCTTT
>TRBJ2-5|TRBV6-1|once|TRBD1
CASSGFFGTGYQETQYF
TGTGCCAGCAGTGGGTTTTTCGGGACAGGGTACCAAGAGACCCAGTACTTC